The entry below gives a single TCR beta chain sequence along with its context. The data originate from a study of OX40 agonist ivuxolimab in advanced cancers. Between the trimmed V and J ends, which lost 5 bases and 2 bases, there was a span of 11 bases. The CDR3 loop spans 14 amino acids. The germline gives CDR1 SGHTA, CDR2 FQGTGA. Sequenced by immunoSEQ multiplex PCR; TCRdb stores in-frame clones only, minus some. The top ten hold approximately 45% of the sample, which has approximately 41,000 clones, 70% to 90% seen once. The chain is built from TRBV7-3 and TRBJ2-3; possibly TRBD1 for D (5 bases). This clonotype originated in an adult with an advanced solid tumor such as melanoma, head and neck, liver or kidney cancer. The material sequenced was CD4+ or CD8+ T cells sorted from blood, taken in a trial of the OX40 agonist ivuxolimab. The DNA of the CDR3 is TGTGCCAGCAGCCCCGCAGGGAACACAGATACGCAGTATTTT. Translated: CASSPAGNTDTQYF.